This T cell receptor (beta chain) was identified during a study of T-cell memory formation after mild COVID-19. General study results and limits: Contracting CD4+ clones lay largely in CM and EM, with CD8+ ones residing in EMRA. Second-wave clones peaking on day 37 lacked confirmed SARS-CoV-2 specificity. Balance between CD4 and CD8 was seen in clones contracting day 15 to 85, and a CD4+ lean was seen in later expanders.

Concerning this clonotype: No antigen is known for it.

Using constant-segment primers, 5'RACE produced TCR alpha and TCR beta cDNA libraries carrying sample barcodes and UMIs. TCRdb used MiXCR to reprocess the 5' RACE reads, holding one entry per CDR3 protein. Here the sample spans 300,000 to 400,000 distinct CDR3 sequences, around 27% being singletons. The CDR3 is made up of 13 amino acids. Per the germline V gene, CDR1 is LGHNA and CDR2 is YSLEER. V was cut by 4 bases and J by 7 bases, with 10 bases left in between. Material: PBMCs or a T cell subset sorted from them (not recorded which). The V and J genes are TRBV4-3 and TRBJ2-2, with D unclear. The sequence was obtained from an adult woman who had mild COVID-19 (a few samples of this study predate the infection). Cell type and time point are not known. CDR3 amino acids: CASSRSMSGELFF. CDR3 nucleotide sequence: TGCGCCAGCAGCCGTAGTATGAGCGGGGAGCTGTTTTTT.